This T cell receptor beta chain comes out of a study of CD8 T cells in Susac syndrome. In blood CD8+ and CD4+ T cells, TCR beta underwent sequencing. An input of roughly 0.5 to 1 ug of RNA was subjected to reverse transcription using random hexamers. TCRdb itself ran the immunoSEQ multiplex PCR reads through MiXCR, one entry per CDR3 protein. The sample includes 90,000 to 150,000 distinct CDR3 sequences, 85% to 95% of them seen just once. From germline, CDR1 is SGHAT and CDR2 FQDESV (reference sequence). The CDR3 is 15 amino acids. Trimming left V 5 bases short and J 2 bases short, with 16 bases between.

The origin of this receptor is a human donor in good health. The chain couples TRBV11-1 to TRBJ2-7, with D possibly matching TRBD2 (6 bases). Sequencing was performed on CD4+ T cells from PBMCs. The CDR3 region is CASSLGGASTYEQYF. CDR3 in DNA: TGTGCCAGCAGCCTCGGGGGAGCGTCAACCTACGAGCAGTACTTC.